The text below deals with one T cell receptor (beta chain). Its target is unknown. These data come from a study of CD8+ T cells in alopecia areata. Study details: Those patients who were treated received oral tofacitinib, which was given at 5 to 10 mg twice daily for moderate-to-severe alopecia areata. Study-wide findings and caveats: Resident alphabeta T cells of normal skin are also sequenced in scalp samples.

Extracted RNA was reverse transcribed into cDNA, the sequencing template. TCRdb keeps only in-frame clones here, not all; method: immunoSEQ multiplex PCR. The table shows under 15,000 clones, with around three fifths occurring only once. The CDR3 length is 14 residues. The germline V and J ends were trimmed by 4 bases and 4 bases, with 11 bases remaining between them. Germline V lookup: CDR1 SGHAT, CDR2 FQNNGV. Collected material from alopecia areata patients comprised lesional scalp punch biopsies and peripheral blood. The sequence was collected from a human donor with alopecia areata. The sequencing sample was made of skin. This sequence joins TRBV11-2 and TRBJ2-1; D is possibly TRBD1 (6 bases). The CDR3 is CASSSTGNYNEQFF. The DNA for the CDR3 is TGTGCCAGCAGCTCCACAGGGAATTACAATGAGCAGTTCTTC.